The next 7 T cell receptor beta chains were all read from a single sample in a study of blood T cell repertoires in COVID-19. Sequenced by immunoSEQ multiplex PCR; TCRdb stores in-frame clones only, minus some. The profile shows roughly 250,000 clones, about nine tenths of them singletons. The sample consisted of PBMCs or T cells enriched from blood (not recorded which). These receptors originate from a woman between 35 and 50 years old with acute COVID-19.

This chain links TRBV15 with TRBJ1-6; 7 nucleotides agree with TRBD1. The CDR3 spans 17 residues. Germline V lookup: CDR1 LNHNV, CDR2 YYDKDF (reference sequence). With V trimmed by 0 bases and J by 7 bases, 9 bases remained unmatched. CDR3 residues: CATSRDQRGRGNSPLHF. The CDR3 bases are TGTGCCACCAGCAGAGATCAAAGGGGCAGGGGGAATTCACCCCTCCACTTT.

This chain links TRBV19 with TRBJ1-5, with no clear D. The CDR3 totals 17 residues. Deletions cut 3 bases from V and 0 bases from J, with 15 bases between. CDR1 LNHDA and CDR2 SQIVND come from the germline V gene (reference sequence). The CDR3 bases are TGTGCCAGTAGTATCGCGCAGACGAGGTATAGCAATCAGCCCCAGCATTTT. The encoded protein is CASSIAQTRYSNQPQHF. The variable domain in full, with the rest retrieved from reference TRBV19 and TRBJ1-5, is DGGITQSPKYLFRKEGQNVTLSCEQNLNHDAMYWYRQDPGQGLRLIYYSQIVNDFQKGDIAEGYSVSREKKESFPLTVTSAQKNPTAFYLCASSIAQTRYSNQPQHFGDGTRLSIL.

The rearrangement joins TRBV19 to TRBJ1-2, with D possibly being TRBD1 (5 bases). This CDR3 contains 15 residues. Trimming took 2 bases from V and 3 from J, leaving 13 bases between them. Germline-derived CDR1 and CDR2 are LNHDA and SQIVND (reference sequence). The CDR3 spells CASSIIGAQDYGYTF. The DNA of the CDR3 is TGTGCCAGTAGTATAATTGGGGCTCAGGACTATGGCTACACCTTC.

V gene TRBV3-1 (or the pseudogene TRBV3-2) combines with J gene TRBJ1-1; no reliable D call. The CDR3 length is 14 residues. CDR1 is LGHDT, CDR2 YNNKEL, per germline (reference sequence). V was cut by 3 bases and J by 0 bases, with 8 bases left in between. CDR3: CASSQVAMNTEAFF. CDR3 DNA: TGTGCCAGCAGCCAGGTAGCCATGAACACTGAAGCTTTCTTT.

The V call is TRBV4-2, the J call TRBJ1-3, with 7 positions matching TRBD1. This CDR3 is 14 amino acids long. Germline assignment: CDR1 LGHNA and CDR2 YNFKEQ. Trimming took 0 bases from V and 7 from J; bases not matched to a gene: 3. The CDR3 nucleotides are TGTGCCAGCAGCCAAGAGGGCAGGGGGAACACCATATATTTT. Encoded protein: CASSQEGRGNTIYF.

The rearrangement joins TRBV19 to TRBJ2-1, with a weak D call TRBD2 (6 bases). Trimming shortened V by 7 bases and J by 3 bases, and 19 bases separated the two germline ends. CDR3 length equals 16 residues. Germline lookup yields CDR1 LNHDA and CDR2 SQIVND (reference sequence). The CDR3 DNA follows: TGTGCCAGTAACGAGGAGGGGATTGTCAACTACAATGAGCAGTTCTTC. This sequence encodes CASNEEGIVNYNEQFF.

The chain is built from TRBV6-5 and TRBJ1-1; 7 bases map to TRBD1. V was clipped by 6 bases and J by 11 bases; unmatched bases: 15. The CDR3 has 14 amino acids. Germline assignment: CDR1 MNHEY and CDR2 SVGAGI. The CDR3 region is CASSPRDSTVRAFF. CDR3 sequence (DNA): TGTGCCAGCAGCCCCCGGGACAGCACTGTGCGGGCTTTCTTT.